These T cell receptor beta chains were read from a single sample in a study of neoadjuvant nivolumab and ipilimumab in lung cancer. Produced via immunoSEQ multiplex PCR; TCRdb's table is partial and in-frame only. The profile shows some 30,000 clones, about nine tenths of them singletons. The material was peripheral blood, obtained after neoadjuvant nivolumab, alone or with ipilimumab, at or shortly before surgery. Source of these receptors: an adult with non-small cell lung cancer. Each CDR3 is given with its conserved first and last residue. The D gene is left open where the match is weak. The size entry is marked missing in some rows and otherwise reads once, few, many or a size class.

TRBD1,NA,TRBV18,TRBJ1-1,CASSPGTGTEAFF,TGTGCCAGCTCACCTGGGACAGGCACTGAAGCTTTCTTT
NA,NA,TRBV6-5,TRBJ1-5,CASSYSSGSNQPQHF,TGTGCCAGCAGTTACTCAAGTGGGAGCAATCAGCCCCAGCATTTT
NA,few,TRBV4-2,TRBJ1-1,CASRVLGSPNTEAFF,TGTGCCAGCAGAGTTCTAGGGAGCCCGAACACTGAAGCTTTCTTT
NA,NA,TRBV11-2,TRBJ1-1,CASSLQRDTEAFF,TGTGCCAGCAGCTTACAAAGGGACACTGAAGCTTTCTTT
NA,NA,TRBV5-1,TRBJ1-2,CASSSSRTGREGYTF,TGCGCCAGCAGCTCCTCGCGGACGGGGAGAGAGGGCTACACCTTC
TRBD2,NA,TRBV18,TRBJ2-7,CASSASGGNSEQYF,TGTGCCAGCTCAGCTAGCGGGGGAAATTCCGAGCAGTACTTC
NA,NA,TRBV6-5,TRBJ1-1,CASSLTEAGTEAFF,TGTGCCAGCAGTCTGACAGAGGCAGGGACTGAAGCTTTCTTT
NA,NA,TRBV7-2,TRBJ2-6,CASRRNRGSGANVLTF,TGTGCCAGCAGGCGTAACCGGGGCTCTGGGGCCAACGTCCTGACTTTC
TRBD2,NA,TRBV6-5,TRBJ2-5,CASSPGGVYQETQYF,TGTGCCAGCAGCCCTGGGGGGGTGTACCAAGAGACCCAGTACTTC
NA,NA,TRBV19,TRBJ1-1,CASSSRTQIGNTEAFF,TGTGCCAGTAGTAGCCGGACGCAAATTGGGAACACTGAAGCTTTCTTT
TRBD1,NA,TRBV9,TRBJ2-5,CASSVVGTAQETQYF,TGTGCCAGCAGCGTAGTAGGGACAGCACAAGAGACCCAGTACTTC
NA,NA,TRBV28,TRBJ1-5,CASRVYSNQPQHF,TGTGCCAGCAGGGTATATAGCAATCAGCCCCAGCATTTT
NA,few,TRBV4-1,TRBJ1-2,CASSDPTVPSYGYTF,TGCGCCAGCAGCGACCCCACGGTCCCCTCCTATGGCTACACCTTC
NA,NA,TRBV6-5,TRBJ2-3,CASSPLFEPGTQYF,TGTGCCAGCAGTCCCCTCTTCGAACCCGGTACGCAGTATTTT
TRBD1,NA,TRBV5-1,TRBJ2-7,CASSDPGTGTYEQYF,TGCGCCAGCAGCGATCCCGGGACAGGCACCTACGAGCAGTACTTC
NA,NA,TRBV11-2,TRBJ1-1,CASSPDRMNTEAFF,TGTGCCAGCAGTCCCGACAGGATGAACACTGAAGCTTTCTTT
NA,NA,TRBV29-1,TRBJ1-5,CSVESGGDGPQHF,TGCAGCGTTGAGTCTGGGGGGGATGGGCCCCAGCATTTT
TRBD2,NA,TRBV5-1,TRBJ2-2,CASSLGSGGNTGELFF,TGCGCCAGCAGCTTGGGTAGCGGGGGTAACACCGGGGAGCTGTTTTTT
NA,NA,TRBV14,TRBJ2-5,CASSQGGAETQYF,TGTGCCAGCAGCCAAGGGGGGGCGGAGACCCAGTACTTC
NA,NA,TRBV18,TRBJ1-1,CASSPSRAETEAFF,TGTGCCAGCTCACCGAGCCGGGCGGAAACTGAAGCTTTCTTT
TRBD1,once,TRBV7-9,TRBJ2-5,CASRGTGGGKETQYF,TGTGCCAGCAGAGGGACAGGGGGCGGCAAGGAGACCCAGTACTTC
TRBD2,NA,TRBV6-6,TRBJ2-5,CASSYSGGSYEEYF,TGTGCCAGCAGTTACAGCGGGGGGTCCTACGAGGAGTACTTC
NA,NA,TRBV28,TRBJ1-3,CASGRRSSGNTIYF,TGTGCCAGCGGCCGCCGGAGCTCTGGAAACACCATATATTTT
TRBD2,NA,TRBV4-3,TRBJ2-3,CASSAPTSGGGDTQYF,TGCGCCAGCAGCGCACCGACTAGCGGGGGGGGCGATACGCAGTATTTT
TRBD1,NA,TRBV5-1,TRBJ2-5,CASSFGGTGGETQYF,TGCGCCAGCAGCTTCGGAGGGACAGGGGGAGAGACCCAGTACTTC
NA,few,TRBV6-1,TRBJ1-5,CASSERYRTATIGNQPQHF,TGTGCCAGCAGTGAACGATACCGGACAGCTACGATAGGCAATCAGCCCCAGCATTTT
NA,NA,TRBV5-5,TRBJ1-1,CASSLGWGRRNTEAFF,TGTGCCAGCAGCTTGGGGTGGGGCAGGAGGAACACTGAAGCTTTCTTT
NA,NA,TRBV4-2,TRBJ2-1,CASSRPGDGYEQFF,TGTGCCAGCAGCCGCCCCGGCGACGGTTATGAGCAGTTCTTC
TRBD1,once,TRBV14,TRBJ1-1,CASSQDARTGPFF,TGTGCCAGCAGCCAAGACGCTAGGACAGGGCCTTTCTTT
NA,few,TRBV7-8,TRBJ2-7,CASSNRESWPYEQYF,TGTGCCAGCAGCAACCGGGAGTCCTGGCCCTACGAGCAGTACTTC
NA,NA,TRBV7-9,TRBJ2-3,CASSLEVYTQYF,TGTGCCAGCAGCTTAGAGGTGTATACGCAGTATTTT